The 22 T cell receptor beta chains in this list originate from one sample, sequenced in a study of blood T cell repertoires in COVID-19. The assay was immunoSEQ multiplex PCR, and TCRdb's table has in-frame clones only and misses some. Of approximately 200,000 clones listed, 85% to 90% are singletons. The sequenced sample was peripheral blood. The receptors come from a person between 70 and 80 years old with COVID-19, enrolled during active disease.

V and J are TRBV12-3 or TRBV12-4 and TRBJ2-7; TRBD1 might be the D (5 bases). The CDR3 is made up of 11 amino acids. V was cut by 4 bases and J by 5 bases, with 6 bases left in between. The CDR3 protein is CASSYRNEQYF. CDR3 in DNA: TGTGCCAGCAGTTACAGGAACGAGCAGTACTTC.

The genes are TRBV7-2 and TRBJ2-3; no reliable D call. Per germline, CDR1 SGHTA and CDR2 FQGNSA. Trimming cost V 1 base and J 8 bases, with 7 bases left between them. The CDR3 length is 12 residues. As DNA, the CDR3 is TGTGCCAGCAGCTTAGGGCCAGGTACGCAGTATTTT. This gives the protein CASSLGPGTQYF.

The chain has TRBV27 and TRBJ1-6; D gene uncertain. The V gene's germline CDR1 is MNHEY and CDR2 SMNVEV (reference sequence). Trimming took 6 bases from V and 1 from J, leaving 10 bases between them. The CDR3 sequence is 15 residues long. DNA for the CDR3: TGTGCCAGCAGCACCTCGGAGTCCTATAATTCACCCCTCCACTTT. This gives the protein CASSTSESYNSPLHF.

CDR3 loop: CASSLGRTSGRSVQFF. CDR3 DNA: TGCGCCAGCAGCTTGGGGAGGACTAGCGGGAGAAGCGTGCAGTTCTTC. This chain uses TRBV5-1 with TRBJ2-1, with TRBD2 identical over 13 bases. Germline-derived CDR1 and CDR2 are SGHRS and YFSETQ. The CDR3 has 16 residues. V gave up 0 bases and J gave up 12 bases; unmatched junction bases: 9.

The chain is built from TRBV5-1 and TRBJ1-2; unclear D gene. V gave up 0 bases and J gave up 7 bases, with 13 bases separating them. Per germline, CDR1 SGHRS and CDR2 YFSETQ. The CDR3 contains 14 residues. The CDR3 here is CASSLAGGPAGYTF. CDR3 bases: TGCGCCAGCAGCTTGGCCGGAGGGCCAGCTGGCTACACCTTC.

The DNA of the CDR3 is TGTGCCAGCAGTCAGGGTAATCAGCCCCAGCATTTT. Translated: CASSQGNQPQHF. V is TRBV28 and J is TRBJ1-5; weak D call: TRBD1 (5 bases). The CDR3 consists of 12 residues. Trimming cost V 5 bases and J 4 bases, with 6 bases left between them. Germline V lookup: CDR1 MDHEN, CDR2 SYDVKM.

This clone was seen a handful of times. The chain carries TRBV11-2 and TRBJ1-1; D might be TRBD1 (5 bases). V lost 5 bases and J 8 bases, leaving 12 bases between the germline ends. Germline values: CDR1 SGHAT, CDR2 FQNNGV. CDR3 size: 12 residues. The CDR3 spells CASSLMTEEAFF. CDR3 nucleotides: TGTGCCAGCAGCCTAATGACAGAAGAAGCTTTCTTT.

V is TRBV6-6 and J is TRBJ2-1; D gene ambiguous. The V gene lost 6 bases and the J gene lost 8 bases, with 20 bases spanning the gap. Germline values: CDR1 MNHNY, CDR2 SVGAGI (reference sequence). The CDR3 covers 15 residues. The CDR3 reads CASSTASLTSDEQFF. Written as DNA, the CDR3 is TGTGCCAGCAGCACCGCAAGTCTGACGAGCGATGAGCAGTTCTTC.

This clone was counted a single time. The rearrangement uses TRBV5-1 and TRBJ1-1, with no clear D. Germline assignment: CDR1 SGHRS and CDR2 YFSETQ. CDR3 length: 15 residues. The V end lost 1 base, the J end lost 6 bases, and 16 bases lay between the germline ends. Here the CDR3 DNA reads TGCGCCAGCAGCTTGTCTCGCGGGCTTTGGCCTGAAGCTTTCTTT. Translating gives CASSLSRGLWPEAFF.

The chain couples TRBV6-5 to TRBJ1-2, with TRBD1 matching over 9 bases. This CDR3 has 14 amino acids. The V segment lost 2 bases and the J segment 8 bases; nucleotides outside the gene matches: 6. Germline-derived CDR1 and CDR2 are MNHEY and SVGAGI. As DNA, the CDR3 is TGTGCCAGCAGTTACCTGGGACAGGGTCGGGGCTACACCTTC. Translation gives CASSYLGQGRGYTF.

This chain links TRBV3-1 (or the pseudogene TRBV3-2) with TRBJ2-7; no clear D gene. Germline V gene data show CDR1 as LGHDT and CDR2 as YNNKEL (reference sequence). V dropped 3 bases and J dropped 1 base, with 7 bases sitting between them. The CDR3 sequence is 13 residues long. The CDR3 reads CASSQAQSYEQYF. The CDR3 DNA reads as TGTGCCAGCAGCCAGGCCCAATCCTACGAGCAGTACTTC.

The chain links TRBV15 to TRBJ2-1; 7 positions match TRBD2. Looked up from germline, CDR1 is LNHNV and CDR2 is YYDKDF (reference sequence). This CDR3 is 15 amino acids long. The ends lost 4 bases at V and 6 bases at J; junction bases unmatched: 9. The CDR3 sequence: CATSIGSSGGNEQFF. The CDR3 bases are TGTGCCACCAGCATTGGTTCTAGCGGTGGCAATGAGCAGTTCTTC.

The chain joins TRBV7-9 to TRBJ1-2; D is possibly TRBD1 (6 bases). Trimming removed 6 bases from V and 4 bases from J, with 12 bases in between. CDR1 and CDR2 from the germline V gene are SEHNR and FQNEAQ (reference sequence). The CDR3 runs to 13 residues. The CDR3: CASSPDSTYGYTF. The DNA for the CDR3 is TGTGCCAGCAGTCCGGACAGTACCTATGGCTACACCTTC.

This clone was observed a handful of times. The rearrangement joins TRBV14 to TRBJ2-2; D uncertain. Germline lookup yields CDR1 SGHDN and CDR2 FVKESK. The CDR3 sequence is 16 residues long. The V end was cut by 4 bases, the J end by 0 bases, with 12 bases between. The CDR3 sequence: CASSLTASANTGELFF. The DNA for the CDR3 is TGTGCCAGCAGCCTTACAGCCTCCGCGAACACCGGGGAGCTGTTTTTT.

This rearrangement joins TRBV28 to TRBJ1-5; TRBD1 matches 7 bases. In germline, CDR1 is MDHEN, CDR2 SYDVKM. Germline trimming cut 7 bases from V and 3 bases from J; bases unmatched to any gene: 6. The CDR3 is 14 residues long. CDR3 loop: CASTPGQINQPQHF. CDR3 DNA: TGTGCCAGCACCCCGGGACAGATCAATCAGCCCCAGCATTTT.

The gene calls are TRBV7-8 and TRBJ1-5; D is ambiguous. Trimming cost V 1 base and J 6 bases, with 10 bases left between them. Germline-derived CDR1 and CDR2 are SGHVS and FQNEAQ. The CDR3 has 14 amino acids. The CDR3 reads CASSLGSGGQPQHF. Written as DNA, the CDR3 is TGTGCCAGCAGCTTAGGTTCCGGTGGTCAGCCCCAGCATTTT.

The chain combines TRBV5-1 with TRBJ2-1; maybe TRBD1 (5 bases). Trimming cost V 0 bases and J 7 bases, with 8 bases left between them. Germline V gene data show CDR1 as SGHRS and CDR2 as YFSETQ. The CDR3 contains 13 residues. The CDR3 reads CASSLGRVNEQFF. CDR3 in DNA: TGCGCCAGCAGCTTGGGCAGGGTTAATGAGCAGTTCTTC.

The chain combines TRBV5-4 with TRBJ2-1; 16 bases line up with TRBD2. The germline gives CDR1 SGHNT, CDR2 YYREEE (reference sequence). The trim removed 5 bases at V and 0 bases at J, leaving 11 bases unmatched. The CDR3 runs to 20 residues. In DNA, the CDR3 is TGTGCCAGCAGGGGGGGGACTAGCGGGAGGGTCCCACCCTCCTACAATGAGCAGTTCTTC. Encoded protein: CASRGGTSGRVPPSYNEQFF.

The chain combines TRBV19 with TRBJ2-7, with TRBD2 identical over 12 bases. The germline V gene has CDR1 LNHDA and CDR2 SQIVND (reference sequence). Trimming cost V 6 bases and J 2 bases; bases outside gene matches: 8. CDR3 length equals 16 residues. The CDR3 DNA follows: TGTGCCAGTAGCCATAGGACTAGCGGGACTCCCTACGAGCAGTACTTC. Translated, it gives CASSHRTSGTPYEQYF.

The chain links TRBV9 to TRBJ1-3, with 8 bases matching TRBD1. The CDR3 is 15 residues long. Losses at the gene ends were 2 bases for V and 0 bases for J; bases not matched to a gene: 1. In germline, CDR1 is SGDLS, CDR2 YYNGEE. Written as DNA, the CDR3 is TGTGCCAGCAGCGTGGGACAGGCCTCTGGAAACACCATATATTTT. Its translation is CASSVGQASGNTIYF. Complete variable domain (other parts from reference TRBV9 and TRBJ1-3): DSGVTQTPKHLITATGQRVTLRCSPRSGDLSVYWYQQSLDQGLQFLIQYYNGEERAKGNILERFSAQQFPDLHSELNLSSLELGDSALYFCASSVGQASGNTIYFGEGSWLTVV.

The chain couples TRBV29-1 to TRBJ2-1; weak D call: TRBD1 (5 bases). Per the germline V gene, CDR1 is SQVTM and CDR2 is ANQGSEA. Trimming removed 5 bases at V and 4 bases at J, with 15 bases between. This CDR3 contains 14 residues. The CDR3 region is CSVTRVGRYNEQFF. The CDR3 bases are TGCAGCGTTACCAGGGTTGGTCGATACAATGAGCAGTTCTTC.

The chain's CDR3 is CASSLNSGNTGELFF. The CDR3 nucleotides read TGTGCCAGCAGCTTGAATAGCGGGAACACCGGGGAGCTGTTTTTT. The V and J genes are TRBV7-2 and TRBJ2-2; D is possibly TRBD2 (6 bases). V was pared by 3 bases and J by 1 base, with 9 bases between. This CDR3 spans 15 amino acids. Germline-derived CDR1 and CDR2 are SGHTA and FQGNSA.